Listed below are T cell receptor beta chains from one sample, sequenced in a study of regulatory T cells in long-lasting Graves disease. TCRdb reprocessed the multiplex PCR reads with MiXCR, giving one entry per CDR3 protein. The profile covers approximately 350,000 distinct CDR3 sequences, with 15% to 20% appearing a single time and over 20% taken by the ten largest. These same records also appear under a second study, on T cells in Graves' hyperthyroidism and ophthalmopathy.

The sample was peripheral blood mononuclear cells (PBMCs), taken at new diagnosis, from a patient treated with antithyroid drugs. The receptors here all came from a woman aged 18-29 years with Graves disease. Both conserved end residues are part of each CDR3. D genes are given only for firm matches. Size tells how often a clone was seen (once, few, many) or the class of an expanded clone, and some rows leave it out.

cdr3_aa cdr3_nt d_call v_call cdr3_length clone_size j_call
CASSSDSTDTQYF TGTGCCAGCAGCTCGGATAGCACAGATACGCAGTATTTT - TRBV7-3 13 many TRBJ2-3
CASSVGRANQPQHF TGTGCCAGCAGTGTCGGACGGGCCAATCAGCCCCAGCATTTT - TRBV6-1 14 few TRBJ1-5
CASSSGLAVRELFF TGTGCCAGCAGTTCGGGACTAGCGGTGCGGGAGCTGTTTTTT TRBD2 TRBV12-3/TRBV12-4 14 - TRBJ2-2
CASSYSVRAHGYTF TGTGCCAGCAGTTACTCTGTCCGGGCGCATGGCTACACCTTC - TRBV6-5 14 - TRBJ1-2
CASSLTGGNYGYTF TGTGCCAGCAGTTTGACAGGGGGTAACTATGGCTACACCTTC TRBD1 TRBV27 14 many TRBJ1-2
CAWDGQGLQRQPQHF TGTGCCTGGGATGGTCAGGGACTTCAGCGTCAGCCCCAGCATTTT - TRBV30 15 few TRBJ1-5
CASSWLAGEADTQYF TGTGCCAGCAGTTGGCTAGCGGGAGAGGCAGATACGCAGTATTTT TRBD2 TRBV25-1 15 - TRBJ2-3
CASSLARGRSYGYTF TGCGCCAGCAGCTTGGCCCGGGGACGGAGCTATGGCTACACCTTC - TRBV5-1 15 - TRBJ1-2
CASRLQGGRGEKLFF TGTGCCAGCAGACTGCAGGGGGGTAGGGGAGAAAAACTGTTTTTT TRBD1 TRBV6-2/TRBV6-3 15 many TRBJ1-4
CASSLGQFVGYTF TGTGCCAGCAGCCTGGGACAGTTCGTGGGCTACACCTTC TRBD1 TRBV13 13 - TRBJ1-2
CASSEALVSLYNEQFF TGTGCCAGCAGTGAAGCCCTAGTATCCCTCTACAATGAGCAGTTCTTC - TRBV2 16 many TRBJ2-1
CASSPPGTGVRTGELFF TGCGCCAGCAGCCCGCCCGGGACAGGGGTCCGCACCGGGGAGCTGTTTTTT TRBD1 TRBV5-1 17 few TRBJ2-2
CATSRRQGSTGELFF TGTGCCACCAGCAGAAGGCAGGGGAGTACCGGGGAGCTGTTTTTT - TRBV15 15 few TRBJ2-2
CSARVGRHTGELFF TGCAGTGCTAGAGTGGGACGGCACACCGGGGAGCTGTTTTTT - TRBV20-1 14 many TRBJ2-2
CASTPGGAGGGYEQYF TGTGCCAGCACTCCCGGGGGAGCGGGGGGCGGCTACGAGCAGTACTTC TRBD2 TRBV6-1 16 - TRBJ2-7
CASSLSSGKQETQYF TGCGCCAGCAGCTTGTCTAGCGGCAAGCAAGAGACCCAGTACTTC TRBD2 TRBV5-1 15 - TRBJ2-5
CASSLGVNSYNSPLHF TGTGCCAGCAGTTTAGGGGTAAACTCCTATAATTCACCCCTCCACTTT - TRBV12-3/TRBV12-4 16 many TRBJ1-6
CAWNIDIAGGPYEQFF TGTGCCTGGAATATCGATATAGCGGGAGGGCCGTATGAGCAGTTCTTC TRBD2 TRBV30 16 many TRBJ2-1
CATSDLGGGTGTYNEQFF TGTGCCACCAGTGATTTGGGGGGTGGGACAGGGACCTACAATGAGCAGTTCTTC TRBD1 TRBV24-1 18 many TRBJ2-1
CSVAGGVGGPDTQYF TGCAGCGTGGCAGGAGGAGTCGGAGGCCCAGATACGCAGTATTTT - TRBV29-1 15 - TRBJ2-3
CASSFPANTGELFF TGCGCCAGCAGCTTCCCGGCGAACACCGGGGAGCTGTTTTTT - TRBV5-1 14 few TRBJ2-2
CASTRRGTDTQYF TGCGCCAGCACCCGCAGGGGGACAGATACGCAGTATTTT TRBD1 TRBV5-1 13 many TRBJ2-3
CASSPFVSGRIGYNEQFF TGCGCCAGCAGCCCTTTTGTAAGCGGGAGAATAGGGTACAATGAGCAGTTCTTC TRBD2 TRBV5-1 18 many TRBJ2-1
CASGTTDTEAFF TGTGCCAGCGGGACGACGGACACTGAAGCTTTCTTT - TRBV12-3/TRBV12-4 12 - TRBJ1-1
CASSMGLGGNEQFF TGTGCCAGCAGCATGGGACTAGGGGGCAATGAGCAATTCTTC - TRBV7-2 14 many TRBJ2-1
CASSLDRGRGTEAFF TGTGCCAGCAGCTTAGACAGGGGGCGTGGGACTGAAGCTTTCTTT TRBD1 TRBV13 15 many TRBJ1-1
CSAGNSGSKDTQYF TGCAGTGCTGGTAATAGCGGGAGCAAAGATACGCAGTATTTT TRBD2 TRBV20-1 14 many TRBJ2-3
CASRGVDNQPQHF TGTGCCAGCAGGGGGGTGGACAATCAGCCCCAGCATTTT - TRBV12-3/TRBV12-4 13 many TRBJ1-5
CASSPTNRQGANSPLHF TGTGCCAGCAGCCCCACAAACCGACAGGGTGCTAATTCACCCCTCCACTTT TRBD1 TRBV11-2 17 few TRBJ1-6
CAWSRSTEQYF TGTGCCTGGAGTCGTTCGACAGAACAGTACTTC - TRBV30 11 many TRBJ2-7
CASKLEDQSSTDTQYF TGTGCCAGCAAACTCGAGGACCAGAGCTCCACAGATACGCAGTATTTT - TRBV2 16 many TRBJ2-3
CSARRGGDTGELFF TGCAGTGCTAGAAGGGGGGGGGACACCGGGGAGCTGTTTTTT - TRBV20-1 14 once TRBJ2-2
CASSQQLPRGVGGETQYF TGTGCCAGCAGCCAACAGCTTCCGCGGGGGGTGGGGGGAGAGACCCAGTACTTC TRBD2 TRBV3-1 18 many TRBJ2-5
CASSLTTGGSYNEQFF TGTGCCAGCAGCCTAACGACAGGGGGCTCCTACAATGAGCAGTTCTTC TRBD1 TRBV6-1 16 many TRBJ2-1
CASSIVSGANYGYTF TGTGCCAGTAGTATTGTTTCAGGAGCTAACTATGGCTACACCTTC - TRBV19 15 few TRBJ1-2
CASSVAANEQFF TGTGCCAGCAGCGTAGCTGCCAATGAGCAGTTCTTC - TRBV9 12 few TRBJ2-1
CASSRQGQGASNEKLFF TGTGCCAGCAGCCGCCAGGGACAGGGGGCATCTAATGAAAAACTGTTTTTT TRBD1 TRBV27 17 - TRBJ1-4
CASSPGPKSTDTQYF TGTGCCAGCAGCCCCGGACCGAAAAGCACAGATACGCAGTATTTT - TRBV5-5 15 - TRBJ2-3
CASSPQGSNEQYF TGTGCCAGCAGCCCGCAGGGCTCTAACGAGCAGTACTTC - TRBV7-2 13 many TRBJ2-7
CASSLDPATGSYEQYF TGTGCCAGCAGCTTAGATCCGGCGACAGGCTCCTACGAGCAGTACTTC - TRBV11-2 16 - TRBJ2-7
CASSLPTEETQYF TGCGCCAGCAGCTTGCCGACCGAAGAGACCCAGTACTTC - TRBV5-1 13 many TRBJ2-5
CASSTGQVAYEQYF TGTGCCAGCAGCACGGGACAGGTTGCCTACGAGCAGTACTTC TRBD1 TRBV5-4 14 - TRBJ2-7
CASSEFGRGVEETQYF TGTGCCAGCAGTGAATTCGGTCGGGGGGTTGAGGAGACCCAGTACTTC TRBD2 TRBV6-1 16 many TRBJ2-5
CSVVRDSKQYF TGCAGCGTTGTCCGGGACTCAAAGCAGTACTTC - TRBV29-1 11 - TRBJ2-7
CASMDRSNYGYTF TGTGCCAGCATGGACAGGAGTAACTATGGCTACACCTTC TRBD1 TRBV27 13 - TRBJ1-2
CASSLMVGRKSNTEAFF TGTGCCAGCAGCTTAATGGTCGGGAGGAAATCGAACACTGAAGCTTTCTTT - TRBV7-9 17 - TRBJ1-1
CASSLSAVGGEQFF TGTGCCAGCAGTTTATCGGCGGTGGGCGGAGAGCAGTTCTTC - TRBV28 14 many TRBJ2-1
CAWISDRVEQYF TGTGCCTGGATAAGTGACAGGGTCGAGCAGTACTTC TRBD1 TRBV30 12 many TRBJ2-7
CASSQGGGGVTQYF TGTGCCAGCAGCCAAGGCGGGGGGGGGGTGACCCAGTACTTC TRBD2 TRBV3-1 14 many TRBJ2-5
CASSASPLDQPQHF TGTGCCAGCAGCGCCAGCCCCCTCGATCAGCCCCAGCATTTT - TRBV11-3 14 - TRBJ1-5
CAWSVQVGYEQYF TGTGCCTGGAGTGTACAGGTGGGGTACGAGCAGTACTTC - TRBV30 13 many TRBJ2-7
CASSEWGTTLITDTQYF TGTGCCAGCAGTGAATGGGGGACTACTCTGATCACAGATACGCAGTATTTT TRBD2 TRBV6-1 17 few TRBJ2-3
CASSQWNRDAANPNYGYTF TGTGCCAGCAGCCAATGGAACCGGGACGCAGCGAATCCTAACTATGGCTACACCTTC - TRBV11-2 19 many TRBJ1-2
CAITDRRINYGYTF TGTGCCATCACCGATCGGAGAATTAACTATGGCTACACCTTC - TRBV6-1 14 many TRBJ1-2
CASSPLGGVGTDTQYF TGTGCCAGCTCACCGCTTGGAGGAGTCGGGACAGATACGCAGTATTTT - TRBV18 16 many TRBJ2-3